The clone carrying this T cell receptor (beta chain) was seen once. Antigen specificity is unknown. The data are from a study of shared clonotypes between healthy human individuals. Study-wide context: Three plates each covered CD4 naive and memory; CD8 naive two, CD8 memory one.

The ends lost 4 bases at V and 7 bases at J; junction bases unmatched: 5. Germline V gives CDR1 KGHSH, CDR2 LQKENI. The CDR3 is 14 residues long. Overall study findings and caveats: The expectation was that sequencing depth would affect clonotype sharing among donors.

CD45RO-negative CD8 cells positively selected for CCR7 made up the naive population, which excluded terminally differentiated effector memory CD45RA+ cells. Several immunoSEQ 96-well plates shared each subset's DNA, each plate a replicate. Clones were sequenced by immunoSEQ multiplex PCR, and TCRdb holds only the in-frame ones, with some missing. This sample has under 1 million clones; roughly 96% occur once, and the top ten carry less than 0.25%. The sequence was obtained from a man aged 25-40 years in good health. The rearrangement uses TRBV18 and TRBJ2-1; 9 bases fit TRBD2. The sequencing input was naive CD8+ T cells sorted from blood. The CDR3 sequence is CASSLLAGTNEQFF. Here the CDR3 DNA reads TGTGCCAGCTCACTTCTAGCGGGGACGAATGAGCAGTTCTTC.